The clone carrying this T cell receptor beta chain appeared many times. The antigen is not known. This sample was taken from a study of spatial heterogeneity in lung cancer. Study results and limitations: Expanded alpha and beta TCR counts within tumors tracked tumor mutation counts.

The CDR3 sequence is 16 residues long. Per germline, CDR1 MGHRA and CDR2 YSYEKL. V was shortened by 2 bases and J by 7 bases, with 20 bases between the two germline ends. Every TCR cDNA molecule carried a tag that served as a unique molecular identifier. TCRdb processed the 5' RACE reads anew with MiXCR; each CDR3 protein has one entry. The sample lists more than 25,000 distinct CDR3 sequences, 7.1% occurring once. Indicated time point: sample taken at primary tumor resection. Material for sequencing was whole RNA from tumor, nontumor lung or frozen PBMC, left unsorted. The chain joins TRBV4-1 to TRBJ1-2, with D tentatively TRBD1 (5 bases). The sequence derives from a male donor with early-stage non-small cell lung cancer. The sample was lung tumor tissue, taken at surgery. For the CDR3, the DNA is TGCGCCAGCAGCCAACCTCACGGGACCGATTCGGGTGGCTACACCTTC. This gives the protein CASSQPHGTDSGGYTF.